What follows describes a single T cell receptor (beta chain). Which antigen it targets is not known. The input lacks base qualities; no much larger clone sits a single base away. These data belong to a study of T-cell memory formation after mild COVID-19 (dated by TCRdb to the early 2020s). General notes on the study: Most TCR sequence clusters were specific to one of the two donors. In two donors, T-cell clones that expanded and contracted after mild COVID-19 were followed by sequencing TCRalpha and TCRbeta repertoires longitudinally. The cohort was made up of two young adult volunteers, one female and one male, who were previously healthy. Broad study findings and their caveats: Balanced CD4/CD8 phenotypes were observed for clones contracting from day 15 to 85, whereas a bias towards CD4+ was observed for a second wave of clones expanding from day 15 to 37. SARS-CoV-2 specificity of the second-wave clones peaking on day 37 was not confirmed. Contracting CD4+ clones were located mainly in the CM and EM memory subsets, whereas CD8+ clones were found to be enriched in EMRA. Only a couple of mild cases were covered in the study, and larger cohorts including severe cases with pre-infection samples were considered necessary. Some responding clones were detected in pre-infection memory, suggesting pre-existing cross-reactive memory T cells joined the SARS-CoV-2 response.

Reads for this sample came from an Illumina NovaSeq 6000. TCRalpha and TCRbeta cDNA libraries were constructed by 5'RACE with constant-segment primers, with sample barcodes and unique molecular identifiers being introduced. RNA was extracted from every sample with Trizol reagent. The libraries were amplified in two PCR steps, and the second step added a second sample barcode and Illumina TruSeq adapters. The libraries were sequenced on an Illumina NovaSeq using 2 x 150 bp paired-end reads. Per the source publication's procedure: Reads were demultiplexed and collapsed into UMI-guided consensus sequences with migec v1.2.7. With mixcr v2.1.11, UMI consensuses were aligned to TRA and TRB V and J templates and assembled into clonotypes. A clonotype was counted as expanded or contracted only if both edgeR and NoisET called the change significant, with noise models trained on biological replicates. For edgeR calls, the thresholds were a false discovery rate-adjusted p below 0.01 and a log2 fold-change of 1. As an exploratory analysis of dynamics, max-normalized trajectories of the 1000 most abundant clonotypes were examined by PCA with hierarchical clustering. Separately sequenced CD4+ and CD8+ repertoires were used to assign the CD4 or CD8 phenotype of responding clones. The public reads were quality trimmed at Q25 with fastp and then assembled into clones with MiXCR by TCRdb, keeping productive beta chains. When rows share a CDR3 protein, they turn into one entry using the most common DNA and genes. These V and J calls derive from TCRdb rather than the authors' analysis. A total of over 300,000 distinct CDR3 sequences appear in this sample, 20% to 25% of them only once. The ten largest make up roughly a fifth of the sample.

PBMCs were isolated by Ficoll-Paque density gradient centrifugation. The CDR3 covers 14 residues, taking in both the cysteine and the phenylalanine. This entry keeps only the CDR3 DNA: 42 bases, framed from base 1. The germline V gene sets CDR1 to MNHEY and CDR2 to SVGAGI. The junction carries 11 bases between V and J, which are trimmed by 2 bases and 4 bases respectively. The specimen was PBMCs or a T cell subset sorted from them (not recorded which). This chain joins TRBV6-5 to TRBJ1-1; the D gene is unclear. This TCR came from a man younger than 35 who had mild COVID-19 (a few samples of this study predate the infection). The sample titles of this study are shuffled in the database, so cell type and time point are left out; the donor was told from shared clones. The DNA sequence is as follows: TGTGCCAGCAGTTACGGGGAAATCGGCACTGAAGCTTTCTTT. It translates to CASSYGEIGTEAFF.